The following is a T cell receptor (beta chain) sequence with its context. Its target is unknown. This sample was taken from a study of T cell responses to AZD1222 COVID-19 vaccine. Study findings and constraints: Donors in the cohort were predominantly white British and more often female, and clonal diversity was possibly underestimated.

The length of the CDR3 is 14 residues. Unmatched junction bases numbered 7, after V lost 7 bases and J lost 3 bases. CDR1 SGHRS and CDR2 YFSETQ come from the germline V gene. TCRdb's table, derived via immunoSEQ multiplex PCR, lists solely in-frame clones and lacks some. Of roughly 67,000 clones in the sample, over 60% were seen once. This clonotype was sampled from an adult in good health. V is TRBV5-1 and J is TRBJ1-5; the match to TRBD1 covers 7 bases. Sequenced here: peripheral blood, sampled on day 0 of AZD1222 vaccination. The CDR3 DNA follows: TGCGCCAGCGACAGGGCCAGAGTCAATCAGCCCCAGCATTTT. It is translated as CASDRARVNQPQHF.